This T cell receptor (beta chain) was sequenced in a study of T-cell memory formation after mild COVID-19. Study-level background: Clustering of TCRs was largely donor specific. Study-wide findings and caveats: Of the contracting clones, CD4+ ones lay mainly in CM and EM, and CD8+ ones in EMRA. CD4/CD8 balance held among clones contracting day 15 to 85, and later expanders leaned CD4+.

Germline loops: CDR1 MDHEN, CDR2 SYDVKM. CDR3 length: 16 amino acids. On this clonotype itself: Its antigen is not known. One end of the junction does not line up with germline, which may come from a read error.

TCRdb called the 5' RACE reads again in MiXCR, with one record for every CDR3 protein. The sample shows about 240,000 distinct CDR3 sequences, approximately 10% of them seen only once. V gene TRBV28 combines with J gene TRBJ2-4; 14 nucleotides align to TRBD2. The clonotype comes from a man between 18 and 29 years old who had mild COVID-19 (a few samples of this study predate the infection). Cell type and time point are not known. Sequencing input: PBMCs or a T cell subset sorted from them (not recorded which). The CDR3 DNA is TGTGCCAGCAGTTCTAGGACTAGCGGGGGGCGGGACATTCTGTACTTC. Translated, it gives CASSSRTSGGRDILYF.